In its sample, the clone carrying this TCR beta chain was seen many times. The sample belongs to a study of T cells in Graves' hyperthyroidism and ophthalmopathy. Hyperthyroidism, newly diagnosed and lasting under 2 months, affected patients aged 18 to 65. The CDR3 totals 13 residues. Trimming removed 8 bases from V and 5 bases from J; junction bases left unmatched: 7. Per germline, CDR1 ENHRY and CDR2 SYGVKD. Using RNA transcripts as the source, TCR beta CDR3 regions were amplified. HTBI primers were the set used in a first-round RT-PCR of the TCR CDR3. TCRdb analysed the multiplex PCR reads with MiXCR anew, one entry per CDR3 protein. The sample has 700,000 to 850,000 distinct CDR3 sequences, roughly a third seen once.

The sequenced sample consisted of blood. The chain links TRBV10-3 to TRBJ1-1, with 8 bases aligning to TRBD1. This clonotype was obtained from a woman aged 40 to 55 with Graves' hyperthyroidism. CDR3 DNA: TGTGCCATCGGCAAAGACAGGGGTACTGAAGCTTTCTTT. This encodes CAIGKDRGTEAFF.